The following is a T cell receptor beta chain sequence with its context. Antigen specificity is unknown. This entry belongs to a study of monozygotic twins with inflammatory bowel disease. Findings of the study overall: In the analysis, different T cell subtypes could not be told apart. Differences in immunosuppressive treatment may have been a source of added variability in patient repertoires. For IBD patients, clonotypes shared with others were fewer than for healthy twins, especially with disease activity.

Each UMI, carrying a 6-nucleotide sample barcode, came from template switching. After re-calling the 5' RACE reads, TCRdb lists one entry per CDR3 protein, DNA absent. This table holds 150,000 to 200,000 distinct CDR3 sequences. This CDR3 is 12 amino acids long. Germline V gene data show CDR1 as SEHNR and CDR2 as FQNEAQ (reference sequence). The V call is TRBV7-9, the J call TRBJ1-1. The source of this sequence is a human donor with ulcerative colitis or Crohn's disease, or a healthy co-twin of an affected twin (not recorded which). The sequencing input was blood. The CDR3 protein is CASSFAPAEAFF.